Listed below are T cell receptor beta chains from one sample, sequenced in a study of shared clonotypes between healthy human individuals. TCRdb's table, derived via immunoSEQ multiplex PCR, lists solely in-frame clones and lacks some. The repertoire holds about 820,000 clones, with approximately 92% as singletons. The sample taken for sequencing was naive CD8+ T cells sorted from blood. The source of these receptors is a young man in good health. Both conserved end residues are part of each CDR3. A D gene is named only where the DNA matches it firmly. Clone size is given for some rows only: seen once, a few or many times, or a class if the clone is expanded.

v_call	d_call	j_call	clone_size	cdr3_nt	cdr3_aa
TRBV5-6	TRBD2	TRBJ2-3	-	TGTGCCAGCAGCACGCCCGGGACTAGCGAGACAGATACGCAGTATTTT	CASSTPGTSETDTQYF
TRBV10-1	TRBD1	TRBJ2-7	-	TGCGCCAGCAGTGCCGGGACAGGGGGCGTCGACGAGCAGTACTTC	CASSAGTGGVDEQYF
TRBV27	TRBD1	TRBJ1-5	few	TGTGCCAGCAGCACAGGGGGCTGGGATCAGCCCCAGCATTTT	CASSTGGWDQPQHF
TRBV9	TRBD1	TRBJ2-7	once	TGTGCCAGCAGCCCCCGGGACAGATCCTACGAGCAGTACTTC	CASSPRDRSYEQYF
TRBV19	TRBD2	TRBJ2-1	-	TGTGCCAGTAGTATAGTGAGCGGGAATTACAATGAGCAGTTCTTC	CASSIVSGNYNEQFF
TRBV27	-	TRBJ1-1	-	TGTGCCAGCAGTTTTCTGGGTACTGAAGCTTTCTTT	CASSFLGTEAFF
TRBV13	-	TRBJ2-7	-	TGTGCCAGCAGCTTAAGCGGTAGTAGCGGCCCTAACTTTTACTACGAGCAGTACTTC	CASSLSGSSGPNFYYEQYF
TRBV18	-	TRBJ2-1	-	TGTGCCAGCTCACCATGGGGGGATGAGCAGTTCTTC	CASSPWGDEQFF
TRBV6-1	-	TRBJ1-3	once	TGTGCCAGCAGTGAATATTGGGTACCCAGCTCTGGAAACACCATATATTTT	CASSEYWVPSSGNTIYF
TRBV11-2	-	TRBJ2-3	-	TGTGCCAGCAGGACTAGCACAGATACGCAGTATTTT	CASRTSTDTQYF
TRBV4-3	-	TRBJ2-7	-	TGCGCCAGCAGCCCATGGGAGGACTACGAGCAGTACTTC	CASSPWEDYEQYF
TRBV14	-	TRBJ2-3	-	TGTGCCAGCAGCCAATGGGTTACCACAGATACGCAGTATTTT	CASSQWVTTDTQYF
TRBV21-1	-	TRBJ2-7	-	TGTGCCAGCAAAACCCGTCCCACGAATCCGGGACTAGCGGCTACCGCCCTATGGGAGCAGTACTTC	CASKTRPTNPGLAATALWEQYF
TRBV4-3	-	TRBJ2-1	-	TGCGCCAGCAGCCAAGACAGGGAAGGGGATGAGCAGTTCTTC	CASSQDREGDEQFF
TRBV7-2	TRBD2	TRBJ2-3	-	TGTGCCAGCAGCTTAGAAGGCGGGAGGGCCGGTACAGATACGCAGTATTTT	CASSLEGGRAGTDTQYF
TRBV5-5	TRBD1	TRBJ2-5	-	TGTGCCAGCAGCTTAAGATTGGACAGGGGCTGGATAGAGACCCAGTACTTC	CASSLRLDRGWIETQYF
TRBV6-6	-	TRBJ2-7	-	TGTGCCAGCAGATCCGGCACTGGTACCTACGAGCAGTACTTC	CASRSGTGTYEQYF
TRBV27	TRBD1	TRBJ1-5	-	TGTGCCAGCAGTTCGACAGGGGGCCATCAGCCCCAGCATTTT	CASSSTGGHQPQHF
TRBV9	TRBD2	TRBJ2-1	-	TGTGCCAGCAGCGTAGGGGTTAGCGGGAGTCACAATGAGCAGTTCTTC	CASSVGVSGSHNEQFF
TRBV28	-	TRBJ2-1	medium-sized	TGTGCCAGCAGGACCCCACAGGGTGATGAGCAGTTCTTC	CASRTPQGDEQFF
TRBV6-6	-	TRBJ2-1	-	TGTGCCAGCAGTTACGGGGTCCGCGGAGAGCAGTTCTTC	CASSYGVRGEQFF
TRBV2	TRBD2	TRBJ2-1	-	TGTGCCACCCCGGGTGGACTAGTTTCCTACAATGAGCAGTTCTTC	CATPGGLVSYNEQFF
TRBV28	TRBD1	TRBJ2-7	-	TGTGCCAGCAGTTTACGGTCGGGGACAGGGAACAAGGTCGAGCAGTACTTC	CASSLRSGTGNKVEQYF
TRBV6-1	-	TRBJ2-6	-	TGTGCCAGCACGAGCTCTGGGGCCAACGTCCTGACTTTC	CASTSSGANVLTF
TRBV27	-	TRBJ2-7	-	TGTGCCAGCAGCCGGGATGGGGGTAACTACGAGCAGTACTTC	CASSRDGGNYEQYF
TRBV19	-	TRBJ2-7	-	TGTGCCAGTAGTATATATCGGGGCGGTACCTACGAGCAGTACTTC	CASSIYRGGTYEQYF
TRBV10-3	-	TRBJ2-1	-	TGTGCCATCAAAGCGGGCCAGCGCAATGAGCAGTTCTTC	CAIKAGQRNEQFF
TRBV6-6	TRBD1	TRBJ2-7	-	TGTGCCAGCAGTTCTTTGACAGGGGTCTACGAGCAGTACTTC	CASSSLTGVYEQYF
TRBV29-1	-	TRBJ2-1	-	TGCAGCGTTGTGGGGACCCTGGTCTTCAATGAGCAGTTCTTC	CSVVGTLVFNEQFF
TRBV7-9	TRBD2	TRBJ2-3	-	TGTGCCAGCAGCTTGGGACTAGCCGCAGATACGCAGTATTTT	CASSLGLAADTQYF
TRBV13	TRBD2	TRBJ2-2	-	TGTGCCAGCAGCCCTCGCCTAGCGGGAGTAGTCGGGGAGCTGTTTTTT	CASSPRLAGVVGELFF
TRBV23-1	-	TRBJ2-7	-	TGCGCCAGCAATCGTTACGGGAGAGCCTACGAGCAGTACTTC	CASNRYGRAYEQYF